This T cell receptor beta chain was identified during a study of T cells after yellow fever vaccination. Study at large: The authors prepared low-cell-number fractions using SMART-Seq v4 Ultra Low Input.

Study-level findings and limits: Of the clonotypes, a small share occurred in both CD4 and CD8 compartments.

V shed 0 bases, J shed 5 bases, and the junction held 9 bases outside the gene matches. The germline CDR1 and CDR2 sequences are SGHTA and FQGNSA. This CDR3 region has 16 residues. UMIs were added to TCR cDNA along with a universal primer site when it was made by 5'RACE template switching. MiXCR, applied by TCRdb to the 5' RACE reads, yields one record per CDR3 protein. The table lists a few hundred thousand distinct CDR3 sequences, around 17% of them singletons. The table lists this clonotype with a few counts. Antigen unknown. The gene calls are TRBV7-2 and TRBJ1-1; 7 nucleotides agree with TRBD1. The sample in question was PBMCs, obtained around 5 days after the first yellow fever vaccination. This TCR came from a man younger than 35 who received the YFV17D yellow fever vaccine. The CDR3: CASSLAVRGPETEAFF. Written as DNA, the CDR3 is TGTGCCAGCAGCTTAGCGGTTAGGGGGCCAGAGACTGAAGCTTTCTTT.